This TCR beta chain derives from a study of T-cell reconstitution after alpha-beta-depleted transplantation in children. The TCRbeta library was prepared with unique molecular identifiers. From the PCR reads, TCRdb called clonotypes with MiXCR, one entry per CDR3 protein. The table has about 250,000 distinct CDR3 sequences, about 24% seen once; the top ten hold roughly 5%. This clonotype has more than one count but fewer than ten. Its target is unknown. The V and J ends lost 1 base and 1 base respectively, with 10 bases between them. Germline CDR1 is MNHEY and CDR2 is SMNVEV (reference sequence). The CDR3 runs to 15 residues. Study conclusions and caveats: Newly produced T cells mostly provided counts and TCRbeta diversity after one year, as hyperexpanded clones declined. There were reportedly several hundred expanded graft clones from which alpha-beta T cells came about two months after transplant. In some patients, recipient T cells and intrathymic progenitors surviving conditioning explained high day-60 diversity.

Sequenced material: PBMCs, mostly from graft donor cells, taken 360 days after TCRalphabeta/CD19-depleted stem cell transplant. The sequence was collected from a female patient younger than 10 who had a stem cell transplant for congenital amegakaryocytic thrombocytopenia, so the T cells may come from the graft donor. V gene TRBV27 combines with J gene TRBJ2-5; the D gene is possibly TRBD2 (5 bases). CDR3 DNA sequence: TGTGCCAGCAGTTTATATGGAGGAGTCCAAGAGACCCAGTACTTC. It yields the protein CASSLYGGVQETQYF.